The 20 T cell receptor beta chains reported below all come from one sample, sequenced in a study of T cell repertoires in cytomegalovirus infection. A single record per CDR3 protein comes from TCRdb applying MiXCR to the reads. The sample contains 100,000 to 120,000 distinct CDR3 sequences, over 30% of which appear only once. No antigen has been identified for these receptors. The source material was CD8+ T cells from cultured PBMCs, sampled from culture after CMV antigen stimulation. These receptors originate from a human donor in good health (CMV status not recorded). Some clones in this sample may be carry-over from other donors' samples.

This clonotype showed up just a few times. In nucleotides, the CDR3 is TGTGCCAGCAGCAGCGAAATTACGGGGCATAGAGCCGAGCAGTACTTC. Residues: CASSSEITGHRAEQYF. V is TRBV7-6 and J is TRBJ2-7; D is tentatively TRBD1 or TRBD2 (5 bases each). Between the trimmed V and J ends, which lost 5 bases and 6 bases, there was a span of 23 bases. The germline V gene encodes CDR1 SGHVS and CDR2 FNYEAQ. The CDR3 sequence is 16 residues long.

This chain joins TRBV9 and TRBJ2-3, with TRBD2 matching 8 bases. The V and J ends lost 4 bases and 6 bases, in that order; junction bases with no gene match: 7. The CDR3 is 14 amino acids. Germline V gene lookup returns CDR1 SGDLS and CDR2 YYNGEE. The CDR3 loop reads CASSFTSGGDTQYF. CDR3 nucleotides: TGTGCCAGCAGCTTTACTAGCGGTGGGGATACGCAGTATTTT.

In its sample, this clonotype was seen many times. V usage is TRBV7-2 and J usage is TRBJ1-6; D gene unclear. The CDR3 contains 15 residues. V lost 0 bases to trimming and J lost 9 bases, with 12 bases between them. Germline loops: CDR1 SGHTA, CDR2 FQGNSA. The CDR3 sequence: CASSLAGGGGSPLHF. Written as DNA, the CDR3 is TGTGCCAGCAGCTTAGCGGGAGGAGGTGGTTCACCCCTCCACTTT. Complete variable domain (other parts from reference TRBV7-2 and TRBJ1-6): GAGVSQSPSNKVTEKGKDVELRCDPISGHTALYWYRQSLGQGLEFLIYFQGNSAPDKSGLPSDRFSAERTGGSVSTLTIQRTQQEDSAVYLCASSLAGGGGSPLHFGNGTRLTVT.

This clonotype was picked up a small number of times. The V call is TRBV7-3, the J call TRBJ2-7; D gene unclear. The CDR3 consists of 12 residues. Germline V CDR1 and CDR2: SGHTA, FQGTGA. V lost 3 bases and J lost 7, with 10 bases in between. CDR3 DNA: TGTGCCAGCAGCTTTCAAGGGCAGGAGCAGTACTTC. Translated, it gives CASSFQGQEQYF.

This clonotype was detected many times. The chain recombines TRBV7-2 with TRBJ2-1, with TRBD2 matching 8 bases. V lost 4 bases, J lost 9 bases, and 2 bases stayed unmatched. From germline, CDR1 is SGHTA and CDR2 FQGNSA. The CDR3 covers 12 residues. Written as DNA, the CDR3 is TGTGCCAGCAGCTCCGGACTAGCTGAGCAGTTCTTC. Amino acids: CASSSGLAEQFF.

This clonotype was seen only once. The gene calls are TRBV5-4 and TRBJ2-3; 7 positions agree with TRBD2. Losses at the gene ends were 3 bases for V and 2 bases for J; bases not matched to a gene: 9. The CDR3 loop spans 16 amino acids. Germline CDR1 reads SGHNT; CDR2 reads YYREEE (reference sequence). The CDR3 DNA reads as TGTGCCAGCAGCTCGCAAAGGGACTACATCACAGATACGCAGTATTTT. This encodes CASSSQRDYITDTQYF.

The chain combines TRBV20-1 with TRBJ1-5; D is undetermined. Per germline, CDR1 DFQATT and CDR2 SNEGSKA (reference sequence). This CDR3 contains 13 residues. V lost 1 base, J lost 4 bases, and 8 bases lay in between. The CDR3 nucleotides are TGCAGTGCTAGAGGGGATGGAAATCAGCCCCAGCATTTT. It translates to CSARGDGNQPQHF.

The chain uses TRBV6-6 and TRBJ1-6, with D uncertain. The CDR3 is 15 residues long. Trimming shortened V by 2 bases and J by 5 bases, and 10 bases separated the two germline ends. Germline V CDR1 and CDR2: MNHNY, SVGAGI (reference sequence). The DNA of the CDR3 is TGTGCCAGCAGTTACCGGCCCAGGAATAATTCACCCCTCCACTTT. It codes for CASSYRPRNNSPLHF.

The chain has TRBV7-6 and TRBJ2-1; 8 bases map to TRBD1. The length of the CDR3 is 12 residues. The V gene's germline CDR1 is SGHVS and CDR2 FNYEAQ. With 4 bases clipped from V and 10 bases from J, the junction kept 3 bases outside the gene matches. The CDR3 sequence: CASSSGGEEQFF. The CDR3 DNA is TGTGCCAGCAGCTCAGGGGGCGAGGAGCAGTTCTTC.

The V gene is TRBV3-1, the J gene TRBJ2-7, with 13 positions matching TRBD2. The CDR3 sequence is 14 residues long. The J segment lost 7 bases and the V segment lost 1 base, leaving 1 base of the junction unmatched. Germline CDR1 and CDR2: LGHDT and YNNKEL (reference sequence). CDR3 sequence (DNA): TGTGCCAGCAGCCAAGCGGGACTAGCGGGAGAGCAGTACTTC. This sequence encodes CASSQAGLAGEQYF.

In this sample, this clonotype turned up a few times. The gene calls are TRBV7-9 and TRBJ1-5; D gene ambiguous. The CDR3 consists of 14 residues. V shed 3 bases and J shed 4 bases, with 10 bases lying between them. Germline V lookup: CDR1 SEHNR, CDR2 FQNEAQ (reference sequence). The CDR3 nucleotides read TGTGCCAGCAGCTTTCTAGGGTCGAATCAGCCCCAGCATTTT. Amino acid sequence: CASSFLGSNQPQHF.

This clonotype appeared many times. Mismatch with germline at one junction end may stem from a read error. The gene calls are TRBV3-1 and TRBJ1-6, with 7 positions matching TRBD1. The CDR3 has 16 residues. The germline V gene has CDR1 LGHDT and CDR2 YNNKEL (reference sequence). The CDR3 DNA reads as TGTGCCAGCACCCAACTACCGGGACAGAATAATTCACCCCTCCACTTT. Protein product: CASTQLPGQNNSPLHF. The complete variable domain, with remaining parts taken from reference TRBV3-1 and TRBJ1-6, reads DTAVSQTPKYLVTQMGNDKSIKCEQNLGHDTMYWYKQDSKKFLKIMFSYNNKELIINETVPNRFSPKSPDKAHLNLHINSLELGDSAVYFCASTQLPGQNNSPLHFGNGTRLTVT.

The rearrangement links TRBV27 to TRBJ2-7, with D perhaps given as TRBD1 or TRBD2 (5 bases each). V lost 4 bases and J lost 0, with 13 bases in between. Germline V gene lookup returns CDR1 MNHEY and CDR2 SMNVEV (reference sequence). The CDR3 runs 15 residues. CDR3 nucleotides: TGTGCCAGCAGTTCAGCCGGGACCGCCTCCTACGAGCAGTACTTC. It codes for CASSSAGTASYEQYF.

The J gene is TRBJ2-3, the V gene TRBV4-1; 7 bases match TRBD1. The ends lost 6 bases at V and 2 bases at J; junction bases unmatched: 8. Germline lookup yields CDR1 MGHRA and CDR2 YSYEKL. The CDR3 consists of 15 residues. CDR3 DNA: TGCGCCAGCAGTTCACGGGACAGCACCACAGATACGCAGTATTTT. Encoded protein: CASSSRDSTTDTQYF.

This clonotype was found a few times. A much more abundant neighbour one base away suggests this may be a read error. The rearrangement links TRBV9 to TRBJ2-3, with D unresolved. CDR1 and CDR2 (germline): SGDLS, YYNGEE. Trimming removed 3 bases at V and 0 bases at J, with 2 bases between. This CDR3 has 12 residues. CDR3 region: CASSGSTDTQYF. CDR3 coding DNA: TGTGCCAGCAGCGGAAGCACAGATACGCAGTATTTT.

This chain connects TRBV11-2 to TRBJ2-3, with TRBD1 identical over 7 bases. The germline V gene encodes CDR1 SGHAT and CDR2 FQNNGV. V was clipped by 5 bases and J by 1 base; unmatched bases: 9. The CDR3 has 16 residues. CDR3 region: CASSPSDTGGTDTQYF. The DNA for the CDR3 is TGTGCCAGCAGCCCTTCGGATACAGGGGGCACAGATACGCAGTATTTT.

J is TRBJ1-1 and V is TRBV27; 9 bases match TRBD1. This CDR3 contains 15 residues. The V gene end was trimmed by 3 bases and the J gene end by 5 bases; junction bases not matched to a gene: 7. The germline gives CDR1 MNHEY, CDR2 SMNVEV (reference sequence). This CDR3 is CASSLDGQGRTEAFF. In nucleotides, the CDR3 is TGTGCCAGCAGTTTGGATGGACAGGGGAGGACTGAAGCTTTCTTT.

This clonotype has a handful of counts. The V gene is TRBV6-1, the J gene TRBJ1-3; a weak D match, TRBD1 (5 bases). CDR1 MNHNS and CDR2 SASEGT come from the germline V gene. Trimming left V 6 bases short and J 0 bases short, with 15 bases between. The CDR3 runs 16 residues. The DNA of the CDR3 is TGTGCCAGCAGCCGGGGGATTGGCAGCTCTGGAAACACCATATATTTT. It specifies CASSRGIGSSGNTIYF.

This clonotype has a handful of counts. The J gene is TRBJ1-2, the V gene TRBV5-1; the D is unclear. Germline CDR1 is SGHRS and CDR2 is YFSETQ. The V end lost 0 bases, the J end lost 8 bases, and 14 bases lay between the germline ends. The CDR3 consists of 14 residues. This chain's CDR3 is CASSLDRSRTGYTF. In DNA form, the CDR3 reads TGCGCCAGCAGCTTGGACAGAAGTAGAACGGGCTACACCTTC.

This clonotype was counted many times. The chain is built from TRBV7-8 and TRBJ2-1; 9 positions match TRBD1. The CDR3 totals 16 residues. V gave up 7 bases and J gave up 4 bases; unmatched junction bases: 11. Germline V gene sequence: CDR1 SGHVS, CDR2 FQNEAQ. The CDR3 sequence: CASIPPGQGPYNEQFF. CDR3 in DNA: TGTGCCAGCATCCCACCGGGACAGGGACCTTACAATGAGCAGTTCTTC.